Below, 26 T cell receptor beta chains from the same sample are listed, as sequenced in a study of CD8 T cells in Susac syndrome. With random hexamers, reverse transcription was performed on about 0.45 to 1 ug of RNA. From the immunoSEQ multiplex PCR reads, TCRdb called clonotypes with MiXCR, one entry per CDR3 protein. The table has 67,000 or so distinct CDR3 sequences, 90% to 95% seen once. Sequenced sample: CD4+ T cells from PBMCs. The receptors shown here come from a human donor with Susac syndrome.

The chain combines TRBV6-4 with TRBJ1-1; D perhaps matches TRBD1 (5 bases). Germline V gene sequence: CDR1 MRHNA, CDR2 SNTAGT. V was cut by 4 bases and J by 2 bases, with 8 bases left in between. CDR3 length equals 13 residues. CDR3 coding DNA: TGTGCCAGCAGTGCCCGGGACAACACTGAAGCTTTCTTT. Its translation: CASSARDNTEAFF.

This clonotype was recorded once. The V gene is TRBV5-4, the J gene TRBJ2-1; D unclear. The CDR3 extends over 15 amino acids. Trimming cost V 5 bases and J 1 base, with 13 bases left between them. Germline CDR1 SGHNT, CDR2 YYREEE (reference sequence). Here the CDR3 reads CASSLDGASYNEQFF. CDR3 nucleotides: TGTGCCAGCAGTCTGGACGGAGCTTCCTACAATGAGCAGTTCTTC.

The chain combines TRBV6-1 with TRBJ2-7, with 7 bases aligning to TRBD1. V was clipped by 5 bases and J by 3 bases; unmatched bases: 7. The CDR3 runs 14 residues. Germline values: CDR1 MNHNS, CDR2 SASEGT. CDR3 amino acids: CASSRTGTVYEQYF. CDR3 coding DNA: TGTGCCAGCAGTAGGACAGGAACTGTCTACGAGCAGTACTTC.

V is TRBV27 and J is TRBJ1-6; weak D call: TRBD1 (5 bases). Trimming took 0 bases from V and 9 from J, leaving 18 bases between them. The germline V gene has CDR1 MNHEY and CDR2 SMNVEV (reference sequence). This CDR3 is built from 17 residues. CDR3 loop: CASSLSPRWRGGSPLHF. For the CDR3, the DNA is TGTGCCAGCAGTTTATCACCCCGCTGGAGGGGCGGTTCACCCCTCCACTTT.

The gene calls are TRBV30 and TRBJ2-5, with 10 bases matching TRBD1. The CDR3 consists of 15 residues. Germline V gene data show CDR1 as GTSNPN and CDR2 as SVGIG (reference sequence). V trimming: 0 bases; J trimming: 7 bases; junction bases outside the gene matches: 8. CDR3 sequence reads: CAWSVFSRTGGTQYF. CDR3 sequence (DNA): TGTGCCTGGAGTGTATTTTCTCGGACAGGGGGGACCCAGTACTTC. Looking up the rest from reference TRBV30 and TRBJ2-5 gives the full variable domain: SQTIHQWPATLVQPVGSPLSLECTVEGTSNPNLYWYRQAAGRGLQLLFYSVGIGQISSEVPQNLSASRPQDRQFILSSKKLLLSDSGFYLCAWSVFSRTGGTQYFGPGTRLLVL.

The rearrangement joins TRBV20-1 to TRBJ1-3; possibly TRBD1 for D (6 bases). Germline CDR1 reads DFQATT; CDR2 reads SNEGSKA (reference sequence). The CDR3 length is 14 residues. Between the trimmed V and J ends, which lost 4 bases and 0 bases, there was a span of 10 bases. CDR3 nucleotide sequence: TGCAGTGCTAAGGACAGAAACTCTGGAAACACCATATATTTT. Translating gives CSAKDRNSGNTIYF.

V usage is TRBV28 and J usage is TRBJ2-5; TRBD1 agrees at 9 bases. The CDR3 length is 14 residues. V shed 5 bases, J shed 4 bases, and the junction held 5 bases outside the gene matches. CDR1 MDHEN and CDR2 SYDVKM come from the germline V gene. The CDR3 protein is CASSQQGAVETQYF. The CDR3 DNA is TGTGCCAGCAGTCAACAGGGGGCTGTAGAGACCCAGTACTTC.

This chain uses TRBV5-1 with TRBJ2-7; TRBD1 agrees at 10 bases. The J segment lost 1 base and the V segment lost 4 bases, leaving 5 bases of the junction unmatched. The germline gives CDR1 SGHRS, CDR2 YFSETQ. CDR3 length equals 15 residues. The CDR3 here is CASSPRQGASYEQYF. The CDR3 coding sequence is TGCGCCAGCAGCCCCCGACAGGGGGCGTCCTACGAGCAGTACTTC.

The chain recombines TRBV28 with TRBJ2-2; D ambiguous. Per germline, CDR1 MDHEN and CDR2 SYDVKM. The CDR3 runs to 11 residues. V shed 3 bases and J shed 7 bases, with 3 bases lying between them. The CDR3 DNA sequence: TGTGCCAGCAGTTTTCACGGGGAGCTGTTTTTT. Encoded protein: CASSFHGELFF.

The J gene is TRBJ1-3, the V gene TRBV28; D not certain. The CDR3 is made up of 13 amino acids. In germline, CDR1 is MDHEN, CDR2 SYDVKM. Trimming took 2 bases from V and 2 from J, leaving 4 bases between them. CDR3 sequence reads: CASSLAAGNTIYF. The CDR3 coding sequence is TGTGCCAGCAGTTTAGCGGCTGGAAACACCATATATTTT.

This clonotype was counted once. The rearrangement links TRBV28 to TRBJ2-3; 8 bases fit TRBD1. V trimming: 6 bases; J trimming: 4 bases; junction bases outside the gene matches: 9. This CDR3 has 15 residues. Looked up from germline, CDR1 is MDHEN and CDR2 is SYDVKM. CDR3 coding DNA: TGTGCCAGCAGGAATGGGCAGGGGGCGGCAGATACGCAGTATTTT. It is translated as CASRNGQGAADTQYF.

The rearrangement joins TRBV19 to TRBJ2-7; 9 nucleotides agree with TRBD1. Looked up from germline, CDR1 is LNHDA and CDR2 is SQIVND (reference sequence). V shed 10 bases, J shed 3 bases, and the junction held 4 bases outside the gene matches. The CDR3 sequence is 12 residues long. CDR3 coding DNA: TGTGCCACGCCGGGACAGGGCTACGAGCAGTACTTC. Amino acid sequence: CATPGQGYEQYF.

The chain employs TRBV30 and TRBJ2-1; perhaps D is TRBD1 or TRBD2 (5 bases each). Germline V lookup: CDR1 GTSNPN, CDR2 SVGIG (reference sequence). Trimming took 0 bases from V and 8 from J, leaving 23 bases between them. The CDR3 has 17 amino acids. CDR3 bases: TGTGCCTGGAGTGTGGGGCTCCCGGGGCTCGGAGGCCATGAGCAGTTCTTC. It codes for CAWSVGLPGLGGHEQFF.

The chain has TRBV5-1 and TRBJ1-1; perhaps TRBD1 as D (6 bases). Germline values: CDR1 SGHRS, CDR2 YFSETQ. V lost 0 bases and J 0 bases, leaving 12 bases between the germline ends. The CDR3 is made up of 16 amino acids. DNA of the CDR3: TGCGCCAGCAGCTTGGAGGGGGGCCCAATGAACACTGAAGCTTTCTTT. This translates into CASSLEGGPMNTEAFF.

The V call is TRBV21-1, the J call TRBJ1-1; the table's D call of TRBD1 was not tested on the DNA. TRBV21-1 is a pseudogene locus. The CDR3 sequence is 16 residues long. The CDR3 spells CARPLGDQGLDTEAFF. In DNA form, the CDR3 reads TGTGCCAGACCTTTAGGGGACCAAGGCCTTGACACTGAAGCTTTCTTT.

The chain employs TRBV5-1 and TRBJ1-1; D is undetermined. V lost 0 bases to trimming and J lost 1 base, with 7 bases between them. Germline CDR1 reads SGHRS; CDR2 reads YFSETQ. The CDR3 covers 14 residues. The CDR3: CASSLGPGNTEAFF. The CDR3 nucleotides read TGCGCCAGCAGCTTGGGCCCAGGGAACACTGAAGCTTTCTTT.

The V and J genes are TRBV2 and TRBJ2-7; 8 bases fit TRBD2. Trimming at V came to 6 bases and at J to 6 bases, leaving 7 bases not matched to a gene. The CDR3 is 13 amino acids. Germline CDR1 SNHLY, CDR2 FYNNEI. CDR3 residues: CASRRGVLTEQYF. CDR3 nucleotide sequence: TGTGCCAGCAGGCGGGGGGTTCTAACCGAGCAGTACTTC.

In regard to this clonotype: The limits of the CDR3 on the DNA are not certain, so only TCRdb's listed CDR3 is given. The chain combines TRBV5-5 with TRBJ2-7. The CDR3 contains 15 residues when both ends are counted. Germline assignment: CDR1 SGHKS and CDR2 YYEKEE (reference sequence). The CDR3 region is CASSFGPGASYEQYF.

This rearrangement joins TRBV9 to TRBJ2-2; 8 nucleotides agree with TRBD1. Germline V gene data show CDR1 as SGDLS and CDR2 as YYNGEE. Trimming at V came to 6 bases and at J to 3 bases, leaving 4 bases not matched to a gene. The CDR3 totals 14 residues. The CDR3 is CASMDRVDTGELFF. For the CDR3, the DNA is TGTGCCAGCATGGACAGGGTTGACACCGGGGAGCTGTTTTTT.

The rearrangement uses TRBV30 and TRBJ2-2; D remains ambiguous. Germline V CDR1 and CDR2: GTSNPN, SVGIG (reference sequence). The CDR3 length is 12 residues. V was clipped by 0 bases and J by 6 bases, with 5 bases between them. The CDR3 coding sequence is TGTGCCTGGAGTGTAAACGCCGGGGAGCTGTTTTTT. Amino acid sequence: CAWSVNAGELFF.

V usage is TRBV19 and J usage is TRBJ2-1; 8 bases line up with TRBD2. CDR1 and CDR2 from the germline V gene are LNHDA and SQIVND (reference sequence). The CDR3 runs 14 residues. Trimming cost V 7 bases and J 4 bases; bases outside gene matches: 6. In DNA, the CDR3 is TGTGCCAGTAATAAGCGGGGGACATACAATGAGCAGTTCTTC. Translating it yields CASNKRGTYNEQFF. The full variable domain, in which reference TRBV19 and TRBJ2-1 provide the parts outside the CDR3, is DGGITQSPKYLFRKEGQNVTLSCEQNLNHDAMYWYRQDPGQGLRLIYYSQIVNDFQKGDIAEGYSVSREKKESFPLTVTSAQKNPTAFYLCASNKRGTYNEQFFGPGTRLTVL.

The V and J genes are TRBV20-1 and TRBJ2-2, with 8 nucleotides matching TRBD1. After removal of 6 bases from V and 8 bases from J, the junction contained 11 bases not matched to a gene. The CDR3 contains 14 residues. Germline CDR1 DFQATT, CDR2 SNEGSKA (reference sequence). The DNA for the CDR3 is TGCAGTGCAGCTACGACAGGGGAAGAGGGGGAGCTGTTTTTT. This gives the protein CSAATTGEEGELFF.

The rearrangement links TRBV7-9 to TRBJ1-6; D gene ambiguous. The CDR3 sequence is 16 residues long. With 5 bases removed from V and 7 bases from J, the gap between germline ends came to 18 bases. Germline V gives CDR1 SEHNR, CDR2 FQNEAQ (reference sequence). The CDR3 DNA sequence: TGTGCCAGCAGCCCTGTGGTTGCGGCATGGAATTCACCCCTCCACTTT. Its protein product is CASSPVVAAWNSPLHF.

This chain joins TRBV19 and TRBJ1-2; perhaps TRBD1 as D (5 bases). CDR3 length: 13 residues. The V and J ends lost 5 bases and 4 bases respectively, with 11 bases between them. Germline loops: CDR1 LNHDA, CDR2 SQIVND (reference sequence). CDR3 coding DNA: TGTGCCAGTAGTGCGAGGGGCCCCTATGGCTACACCTTC. Translating gives CASSARGPYGYTF.

The chain joins TRBV7-9 to TRBJ2-1; 11 positions match TRBD2. Germline V lookup: CDR1 SEHNR, CDR2 FQNEAQ (reference sequence). Losses at the gene ends were 2 bases for V and 4 bases for J; bases not matched to a gene: 4. The CDR3 length is 16 residues. For the CDR3, the DNA is TGTGCCAGCAGCTTAATAGCGGGGGGGAAGTACAATGAGCAGTTCTTC. Its protein product is CASSLIAGGKYNEQFF.

The V call is TRBV6-2 or TRBV6-3, the J call TRBJ2-1; D call uncertain. Trimming shortened V by 5 bases and J by 16 bases, and 21 bases separated the two germline ends. This CDR3 is built from 13 residues. Germline V lookup: CDR1 MNHEY, CDR2 SVGEGT. The CDR3 sequence: CASSPSSTILPFF. For the CDR3, the DNA is TGTGCCAGCAGTCCCTCTTCGACAATTCTTCCCTTCTTC.